This entry concerns a single TCR beta chain. What it binds is not known. The PCR ran on 60 Vbeta and 13 Jbeta primers. The repertoire was sequenced with immunoSEQ multiplex PCR; TCRdb's copy has only in-frame clones and lacks some. The sample lists 150,000 to 200,000 clones, over 80% seen once, with approximately 1.4% in the top ten. This sample was taken from a study of cytomegalovirus exposure and HLA in healthy donors. The V and J ends lost 3 bases and 4 bases respectively, with 3 bases between them. The length of the CDR3 is 11 residues. Germline CDR1 KGHSH, CDR2 LQKENI. Study findings and constraints: Earlier analysis found most TCR beta V segments productive about 90% or about 30% of the time. A link between a missense DCLRE1C variant and TCR beta V- and J-gene trimming emerged from a later analysis.

At the time of sampling, donors were nominally healthy, though unrecorded immune exposures were likely. Sequencing was done on a sample of PBMCs. V usage is TRBV18 and J usage is TRBJ2-5; D not resolved. The clonotype comes from a woman younger than 35 in good health and CMV-seronegative. CDR3 in amino acids: CASSPRETQYF. The CDR3 DNA reads TGTGCCAGCTCACCGAGAGAGACCCAGTACTTC. Drawing the rest from reference TRBV18 and TRBJ2-5, the complete variable domain is NAGVMQNPRHLVRRRGQEARLRCSPMKGHSHVYWYRQLPEEGLKFMVYLQKENIIDESGMPKERFSAEFPKEGPSILRIQQVVRGDSAAYFCASSPRETQYFGPGTRLLVL.